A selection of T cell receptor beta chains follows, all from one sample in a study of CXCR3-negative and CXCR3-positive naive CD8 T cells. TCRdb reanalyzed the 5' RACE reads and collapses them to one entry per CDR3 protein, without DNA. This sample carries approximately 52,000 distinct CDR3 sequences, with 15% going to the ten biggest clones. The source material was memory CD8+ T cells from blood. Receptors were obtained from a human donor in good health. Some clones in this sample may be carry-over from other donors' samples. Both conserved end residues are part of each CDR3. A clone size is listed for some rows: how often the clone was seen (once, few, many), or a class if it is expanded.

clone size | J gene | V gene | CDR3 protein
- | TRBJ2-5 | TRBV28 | CASTLGVSGQETQYF
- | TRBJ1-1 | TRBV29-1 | CSFRGVNTEAFF
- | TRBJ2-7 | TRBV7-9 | CASSSVAAGPFLF
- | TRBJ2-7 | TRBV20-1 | CSAKGSTVSYEQYF
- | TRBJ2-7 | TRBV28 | CASRYAGGPYEQYF
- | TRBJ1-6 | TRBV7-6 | CASSEDRDYSPLHF
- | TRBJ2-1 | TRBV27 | CASSPGNEQFF
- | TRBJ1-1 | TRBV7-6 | CASSLDGLGQGGEAFF
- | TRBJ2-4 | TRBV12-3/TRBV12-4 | CASSLVPGQGSKNTQYF
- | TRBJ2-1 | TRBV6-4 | CASSEGSANEQLF
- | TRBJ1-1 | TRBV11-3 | CASSLPPTGGRTEAFF
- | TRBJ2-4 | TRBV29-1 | CSVEGPREDNIQYF
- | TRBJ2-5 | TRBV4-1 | CASSQEGSSGTQYF
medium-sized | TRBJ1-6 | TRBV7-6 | CASSLAVWEPSSYNSPLHF
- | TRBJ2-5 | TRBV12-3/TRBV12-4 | CASSPNREGQYF
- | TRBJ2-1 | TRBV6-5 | CASSGGDREVDEQFF
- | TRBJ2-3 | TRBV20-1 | CSARDQDTATDTQYF
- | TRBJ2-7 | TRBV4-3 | CASSQEGQGTYEQYF
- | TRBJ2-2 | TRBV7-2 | CAPGVQNTGELFF
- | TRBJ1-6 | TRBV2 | CASSGWPSSYNSPLHF
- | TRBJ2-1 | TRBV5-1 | CASSQLGRGHDEQFF
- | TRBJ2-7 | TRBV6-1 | CASSLGGPQGQYF
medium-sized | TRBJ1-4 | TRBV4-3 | CASSQDRGTGDEKLFF
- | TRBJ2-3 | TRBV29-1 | CSATSGGLYSTDTQYF
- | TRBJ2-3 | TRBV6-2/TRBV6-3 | CASTHRVFDTQYF
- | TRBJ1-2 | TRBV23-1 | CARGGQSYGYTF
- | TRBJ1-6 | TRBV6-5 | CASSYSTRSSYNSPLHF
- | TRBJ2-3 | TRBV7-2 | CASSFTLAGTDTQYF
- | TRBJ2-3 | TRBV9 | CASSGIAGESTDTQYF
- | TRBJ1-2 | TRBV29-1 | CSVDPGLGYGYTF
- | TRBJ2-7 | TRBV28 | CASSSDILSYEQYF
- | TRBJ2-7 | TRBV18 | CASSGSAGLYEQYF
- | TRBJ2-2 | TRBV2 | CASSEAGRTGELFF
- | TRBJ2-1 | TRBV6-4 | CASRVTSGGANEQFF
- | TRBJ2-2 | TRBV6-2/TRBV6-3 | CASSYSWGRTGELFF
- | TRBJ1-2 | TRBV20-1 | CSARADRGRNYGYTF
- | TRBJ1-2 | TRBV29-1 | CSVEARPAGYTF
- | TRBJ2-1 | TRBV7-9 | CASSSRLAGLWNEQFF
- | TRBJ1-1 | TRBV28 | CASSTRGTTEAFF
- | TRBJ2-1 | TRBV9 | CASSVLSFPGEQFF
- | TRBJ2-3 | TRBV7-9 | CASLRQGVPDTQYF
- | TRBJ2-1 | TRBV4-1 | CASNQGLRDEQFF
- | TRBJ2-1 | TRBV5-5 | CASSFGASYNEQFF
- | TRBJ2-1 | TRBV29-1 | CSVVVGTGGPYNEQFF
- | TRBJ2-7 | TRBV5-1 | CASRTGTEVVEQYF
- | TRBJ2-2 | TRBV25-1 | CASSEFKGGQGISGELFF
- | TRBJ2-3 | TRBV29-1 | CSVATGGLDTQYF
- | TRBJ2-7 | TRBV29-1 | CSVEEVQGSSYEQYF
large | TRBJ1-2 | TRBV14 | CASSQSYGYTF
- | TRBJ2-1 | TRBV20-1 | CSAPFGGPYNEQFF